Described below is a single TCR beta chain sequence and its context. Antigen specificity is unknown. The sample is drawn from a study of human T cells and chemical hapten exposure. Study-wide points: TCRs above 1 in 1000 frequency stayed constant with DPC sensitization.

This CDR3 comprises 12 residues. Per germline, CDR1 MDHEN and CDR2 SYDVKM. Trimming cost V 4 bases and J 4 bases, with 8 bases left between them. The template was total RNA from unfractionated whole blood. TCRdb called the 5' RACE reads again in MiXCR, with one record for every CDR3 protein. The table lists under 150,000 distinct CDR3 sequences, 15% to 20% of them singletons. This chain uses TRBV28 with TRBJ2-7; D possibly uses TRBD1 or TRBD2 (5 bases each). The sequence came from a human donor in good health. As DNA, the CDR3 is TGTGCCAGCAGTTGGGGCGGGTACGAGCAGTACTTC. Protein: CASSWGGYEQYF.